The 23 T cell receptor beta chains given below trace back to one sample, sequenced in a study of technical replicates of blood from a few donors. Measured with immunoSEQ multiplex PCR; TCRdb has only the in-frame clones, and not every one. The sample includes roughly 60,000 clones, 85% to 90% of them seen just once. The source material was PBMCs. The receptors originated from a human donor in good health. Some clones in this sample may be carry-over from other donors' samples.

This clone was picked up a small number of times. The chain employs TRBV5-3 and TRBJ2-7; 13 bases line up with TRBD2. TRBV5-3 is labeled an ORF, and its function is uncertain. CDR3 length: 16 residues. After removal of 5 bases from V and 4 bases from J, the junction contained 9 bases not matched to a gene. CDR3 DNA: TGTGCCAGAAGTAATCTCGGACTAGCGGGAGCATACGAGCAGTACTTC. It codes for CARSNLGLAGAYEQYF.

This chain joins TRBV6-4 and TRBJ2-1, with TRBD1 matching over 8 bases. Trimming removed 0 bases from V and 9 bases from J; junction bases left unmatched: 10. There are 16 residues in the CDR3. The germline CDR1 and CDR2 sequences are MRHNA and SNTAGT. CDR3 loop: CASSDSPGQERGEQFF. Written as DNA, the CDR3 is TGTGCCAGCAGTGACTCACCGGGACAGGAGAGAGGTGAGCAGTTCTTC.

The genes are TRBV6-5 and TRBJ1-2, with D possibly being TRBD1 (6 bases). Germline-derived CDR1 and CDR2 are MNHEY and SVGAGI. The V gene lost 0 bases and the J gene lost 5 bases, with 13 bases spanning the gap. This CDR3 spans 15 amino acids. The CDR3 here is CASSYSGQGQYGYTF. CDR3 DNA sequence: TGTGCCAGCAGTTACTCGGGTCAGGGGCAGTATGGCTACACCTTC.

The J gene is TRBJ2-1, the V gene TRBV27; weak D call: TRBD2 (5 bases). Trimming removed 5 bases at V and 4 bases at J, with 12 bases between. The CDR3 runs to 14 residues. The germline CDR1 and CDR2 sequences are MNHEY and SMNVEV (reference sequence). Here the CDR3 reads CASSPGELYNEQFF. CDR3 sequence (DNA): TGTGCCAGCAGTCCCGGGGAGCTATACAATGAGCAGTTCTTC.

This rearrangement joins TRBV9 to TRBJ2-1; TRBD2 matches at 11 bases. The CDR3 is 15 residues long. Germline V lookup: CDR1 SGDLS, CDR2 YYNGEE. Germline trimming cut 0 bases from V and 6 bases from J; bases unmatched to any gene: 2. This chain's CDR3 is CASSVALAGVNEQFF. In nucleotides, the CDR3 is TGTGCCAGCAGCGTAGCACTAGCGGGGGTCAATGAGCAGTTCTTC.

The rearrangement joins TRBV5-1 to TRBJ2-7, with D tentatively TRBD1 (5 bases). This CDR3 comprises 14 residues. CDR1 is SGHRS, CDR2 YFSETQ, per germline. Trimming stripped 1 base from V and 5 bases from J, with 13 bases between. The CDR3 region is CASSLMAGKNEQYF. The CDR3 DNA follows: TGCGCCAGCAGCTTGATGGCAGGGAAGAACGAGCAGTACTTC.

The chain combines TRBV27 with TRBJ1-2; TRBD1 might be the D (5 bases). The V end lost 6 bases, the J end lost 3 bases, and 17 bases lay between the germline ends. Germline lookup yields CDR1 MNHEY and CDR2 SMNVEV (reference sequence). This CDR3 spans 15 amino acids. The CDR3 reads CASRAGLRNYYGYTF. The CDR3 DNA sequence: TGTGCCAGCAGGGCGGGGCTACGTAACTACTATGGCTACACCTTC.

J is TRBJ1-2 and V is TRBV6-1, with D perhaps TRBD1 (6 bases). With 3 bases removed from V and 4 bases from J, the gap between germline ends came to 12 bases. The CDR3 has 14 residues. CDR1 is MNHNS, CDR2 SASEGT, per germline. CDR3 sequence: CASSDPRGSYGYTF. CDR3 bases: TGTGCCAGCAGTGACCCCAGGGGTTCCTATGGCTACACCTTC.

CDR3 DNA: TGTGCCATCAGTGACGTCTGGCAGGGGGCTTTCGAGCAGTACTTC. Its translation is CAISDVWQGAFEQYF. The chain employs TRBV10-3 and TRBJ2-7; 8 bases agree with TRBD1. The CDR3 is made up of 15 amino acids. V shed 3 bases, J shed 6 bases, and the junction held 10 bases outside the gene matches. The germline CDR1 and CDR2 sequences are ENHRY and SYGVKD.

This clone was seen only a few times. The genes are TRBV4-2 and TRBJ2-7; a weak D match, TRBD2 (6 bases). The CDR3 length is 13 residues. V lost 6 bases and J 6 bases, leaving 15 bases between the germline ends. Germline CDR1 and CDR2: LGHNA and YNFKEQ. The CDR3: CASSPGGGAEQYF. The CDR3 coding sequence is TGTGCCAGCAGTCCTGGAGGCGGGGCCGAGCAGTACTTC.

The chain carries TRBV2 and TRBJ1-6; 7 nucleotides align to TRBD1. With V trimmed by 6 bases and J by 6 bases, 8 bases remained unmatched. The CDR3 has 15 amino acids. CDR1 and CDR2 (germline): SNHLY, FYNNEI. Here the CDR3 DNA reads TGTGCCAGCAGGCGGGACAGAAACCTTAATTCACCCCTCCACTTT. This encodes CASRRDRNLNSPLHF. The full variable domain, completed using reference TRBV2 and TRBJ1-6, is EPEVTQTPSHQVTQMGQEVILRCVPISNHLYFYWYRQILGQKVEFLVSFYNNEISEKSEIFDDQFSVERPDGSNFTLKIRSTKLEDSAMYFCASRRDRNLNSPLHFGNGTRLTVT.

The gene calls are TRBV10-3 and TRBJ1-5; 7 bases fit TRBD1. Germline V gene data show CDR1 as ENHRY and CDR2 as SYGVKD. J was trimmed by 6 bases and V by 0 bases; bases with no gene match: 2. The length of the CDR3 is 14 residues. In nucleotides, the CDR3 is TGTGCCATCAGTGAGTCGTACAGGGGTCAGCCCCAGCATTTT. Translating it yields CAISESYRGQPQHF.

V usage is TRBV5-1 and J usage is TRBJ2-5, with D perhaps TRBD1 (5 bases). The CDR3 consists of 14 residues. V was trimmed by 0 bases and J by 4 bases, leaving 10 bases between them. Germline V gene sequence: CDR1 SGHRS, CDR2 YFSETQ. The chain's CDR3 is CASSLGTGPETQYF. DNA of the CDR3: TGCGCCAGCAGCTTGGGTACAGGCCCAGAGACCCAGTACTTC.

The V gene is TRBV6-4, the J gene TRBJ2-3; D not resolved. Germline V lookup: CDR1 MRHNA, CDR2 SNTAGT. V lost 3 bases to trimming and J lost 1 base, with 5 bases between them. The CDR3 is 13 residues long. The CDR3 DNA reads TGTGCCAGCAGTGAGACTGGCACAGATACGCAGTATTTT. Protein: CASSETGTDTQYF.

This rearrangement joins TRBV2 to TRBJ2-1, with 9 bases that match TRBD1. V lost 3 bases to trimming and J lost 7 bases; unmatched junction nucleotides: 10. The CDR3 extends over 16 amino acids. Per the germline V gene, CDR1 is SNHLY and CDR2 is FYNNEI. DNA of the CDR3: TGTGCCAGCAGTGATAACCGAGGACAGGGGTGGAATGAGCAGTTCTTC. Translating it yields CASSDNRGQGWNEQFF.

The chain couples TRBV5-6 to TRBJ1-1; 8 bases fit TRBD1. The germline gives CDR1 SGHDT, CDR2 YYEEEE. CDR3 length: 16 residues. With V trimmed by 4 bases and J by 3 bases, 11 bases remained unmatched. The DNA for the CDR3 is TGTGCCAGCAGCCTACTTTATCAGGGGGCGGACACTGAAGCTTTCTTT. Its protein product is CASSLLYQGADTEAFF.

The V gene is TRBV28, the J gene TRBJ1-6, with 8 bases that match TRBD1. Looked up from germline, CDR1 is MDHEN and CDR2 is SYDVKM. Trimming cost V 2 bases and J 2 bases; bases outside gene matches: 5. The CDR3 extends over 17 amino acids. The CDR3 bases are TGTGCCAGCAGTTTAGCCCAGGGGGCCACCTATAATTCACCCCTCCACTTT. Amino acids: CASSLAQGATYNSPLHF.

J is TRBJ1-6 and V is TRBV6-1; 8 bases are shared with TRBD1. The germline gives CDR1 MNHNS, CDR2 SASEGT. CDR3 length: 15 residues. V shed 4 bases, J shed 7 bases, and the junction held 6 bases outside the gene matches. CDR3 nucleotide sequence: TGTGCCAGCAGTGTGGGACAGGTCGACAATTCACCCCTCCACTTT. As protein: CASSVGQVDNSPLHF.

The CDR3, as DNA: TGTGCCAGCAGTCTTACAAGGACAGGGAACACCGGGGAGCTGTTTTTT. This codes for CASSLTRTGNTGELFF. V usage is TRBV2 and J usage is TRBJ2-2; 7 nucleotides line up with TRBD1. The CDR3 has 16 residues. CDR1 is SNHLY and CDR2 is FYNNEI in the germline V gene. V trimming: 5 bases; J trimming: 1 base; junction bases outside the gene matches: 7.

Here the CDR3 reads CASSAPRSLSTYGYTF. CDR3 bases: TGTGCCAGCAGTGCTCCCAGGTCTCTCTCCACCTATGGCTACACCTTC. The rearrangement joins TRBV6-1 to TRBJ1-2; D gene uncertain. The CDR3 runs to 16 residues. Germline CDR1 is MNHNS and CDR2 is SASEGT. V was trimmed by 4 bases and J by 4 bases, leaving 19 bases between them.

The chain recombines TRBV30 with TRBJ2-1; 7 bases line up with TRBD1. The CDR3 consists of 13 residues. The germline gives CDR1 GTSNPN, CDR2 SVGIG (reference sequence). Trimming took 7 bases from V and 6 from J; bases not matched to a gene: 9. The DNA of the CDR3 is TGTGCCTTCAGGGGGTTCGCTCGCAATGAGCAGTTCTTC. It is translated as CAFRGFARNEQFF.

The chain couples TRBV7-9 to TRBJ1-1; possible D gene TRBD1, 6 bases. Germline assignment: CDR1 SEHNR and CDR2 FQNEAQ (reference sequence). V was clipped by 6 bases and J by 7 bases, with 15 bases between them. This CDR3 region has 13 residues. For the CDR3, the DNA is TGTGCCAGCAGTATACGTCTGGACAGTGAAGCTTTCTTT. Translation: CASSIRLDSEAFF.

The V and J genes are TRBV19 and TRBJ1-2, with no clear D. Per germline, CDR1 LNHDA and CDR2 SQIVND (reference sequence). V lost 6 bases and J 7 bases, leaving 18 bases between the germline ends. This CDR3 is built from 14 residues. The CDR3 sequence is CASSAPRQAGGYTF. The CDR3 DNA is TGTGCCAGTAGCGCCCCGCGGCAAGCGGGTGGCTACACCTTC.